This TCR beta chain is drawn from a study of beta chain features in type 1 diabetes. General study results and limits: Shorter templates may be favored by PCR, equally so in patients and controls. There was a moderate but significant shortening of TCRB CDR3s in all four CD4+ subsets of Type 1 diabetes patients.

cDNA synthesis used the whole RNA isolate, giving expressed TCRB sequences. Libraries were prepared by immunoSEQ multiplex PCR; TCRdb keeps only in-frame clonotypes and omits some of them. The table lists some 160,000 clones, approximately 10% of them singletons. The CDR3 totals 16 residues. In germline, CDR1 is SEHNR, CDR2 FQNEAQ (reference sequence). After removal of 5 bases from V and 2 bases from J, the junction contained 8 bases not matched to a gene. This clone appeared a few times. As yet, its antigen is unknown. The sequenced material came from central memory CD4+ T cells from blood. This sequence joins TRBV7-9 and TRBJ2-3; 9 bases map to TRBD2. The sequence was obtained from a woman aged 25 to 39 with type 1 diabetes. The DNA of the CDR3 is TGTGCCAGCAGCCAGTGGGCGGGAGGGCTCACAGATACGCAGTATTTT. Translating gives CASSQWAGGLTDTQYF.